This record concerns one TCR beta chain sequence. Method: immunoSEQ multiplex PCR; TCRdb's copy keeps in-frame clones and lacks some. The table lists 130,000 to 150,000 clones, 75% to 90% of them singletons. The record originates from a study of radiation and T cells in renal cell carcinoma. The sample's time point: blood 4 weeks post-SBRT, at nephrectomy. The treatment is: 15 Gy SBRT to primary tumor, nephrectomy 4 weeks later. Nephrectomy followed 15 Gy stereotactic body radiation by 4 weeks. The receptor was derived from a woman in her forties or fifties with renal cell carcinoma. This specimen consisted of blood, obtained from a patient whose treatment included radiotherapy and nephrectomy.

CDR3 nucleotides: TGTGCCAGCAGCATCACCGGGACAGGGGGCGCGGGTGAAGCTTTCTTT. This sequence encodes CASSITGTGGAGEAFF. The genes are TRBV2 and TRBJ1-1, with TRBD1 matching over 12 bases. The ends lost 6 bases at V and 7 bases at J; junction bases unmatched: 12. Germline V gene sequence: CDR1 SNHLY, CDR2 FYNNEI. This CDR3 contains 16 residues. The variable domain in full, with the rest retrieved from reference TRBV2 and TRBJ1-1, is EPEVTQTPSHQVTQMGQEVILRCVPISNHLYFYWYRQILGQKVEFLVSFYNNEISEKSEIFDDQFSVERPDGSNFTLKIRSTKLEDSAMYFCASSITGTGGAGEAFFGQGTRLTVV.